This entry lists 14 T cell receptor beta chains sequenced from one sample in a study of post-analysis software for immune sequencing data. General study findings and limits: Patients showed TRBV5-6, TRBV5-1 and TRBV20-1 among a handful of TRBV segments more frequent than in controls.

No antigen has been identified for these receptors. Each TCR beta cDNA library carried unique molecular identifiers. TCRdb reanalysed the PCR reads using MiXCR and keeps one entry per CDR3 protein. The sample gives about 500,000 distinct CDR3 sequences, roughly 46% of which show up once; roughly 12% is in the top ten. The sample consisted of blood. Source of these receptors: a girl aged 10 to 17 with multiple sclerosis.

CDR3: CASSYSSRENQPQHF. CDR3 DNA sequence: TGTGCCAGCAGTTACTCGTCCAGGGAAAATCAGCCCCAGCATTTT. The chain recombines TRBV6-6 with TRBJ1-5, with D perhaps TRBD1 (5 bases). Germline V CDR1 and CDR2: MNHNY, SVGAGI (reference sequence). Trimming shortened V by 0 bases and J by 4 bases, and 10 bases separated the two germline ends. The CDR3 spans 15 residues.

The chain is built from TRBV4-1 and TRBJ1-1; D possibly corresponds to TRBD1 (5 bases). CDR1 is MGHRA, CDR2 YSYEKL, per germline. Deletions cut 1 base from V and 6 bases from J, with 24 bases between. The CDR3 sequence is 18 residues long. CDR3 bases: TGCGCCAGCAGCCAAGCCCAGACCCCAATACTCGGGGGGTCTGAAGCTTTCTTT. Protein: CASSQAQTPILGGSEAFF.

V and J are TRBV6-5 and TRBJ1-2, with 11 bases aligning to TRBD1. Germline values: CDR1 MNHEY, CDR2 SVGAGI. This CDR3 spans 15 amino acids. The V and J ends lost 6 bases and 5 bases, in that order; junction bases with no gene match: 8. The CDR3, as DNA: TGTGCCAGCAGCTTCGGACAGGGGGCGGTTTATGGCTACACCTTC. It specifies CASSFGQGAVYGYTF.

This clonotype was seen a few times. The chain couples TRBV3-1 to TRBJ2-5; no firm D call. Trimming left V 0 bases short and J 4 bases short, with 9 bases between. In germline, CDR1 is LGHDT, CDR2 YNNKEL (reference sequence). This CDR3 spans 14 amino acids. The CDR3 region is CASSQESMPETQYF. The CDR3 DNA sequence: TGTGCCAGCAGCCAAGAGAGTATGCCAGAGACCCAGTACTTC.

The count of this clonotype is one. The chain employs TRBV4-1 and TRBJ2-7; D is undetermined. The CDR3 consists of 15 residues. Trimming took 1 base from V and 0 from J, leaving 10 bases between them. Germline V gene sequence: CDR1 MGHRA, CDR2 YSYEKL. CDR3 in DNA: TGCGCCAGCAGCCAAGTAGGTGGGAACTCCTACGAGCAGTACTTC. This codes for CASSQVGGNSYEQYF.

The CDR3 region is CASSLRLAGGGYEQYF. The CDR3 coding sequence is TGTGCCAGCAGTTTGAGGCTAGCGGGAGGAGGTTACGAGCAGTACTTC. This chain joins TRBV27 and TRBJ2-7; 11 bases align to TRBD2. Trimming took 3 bases from V and 4 from J; bases not matched to a gene: 8. CDR3 length: 16 residues. CDR1 and CDR2 from the germline V gene are MNHEY and SMNVEV (reference sequence).

This clonotype has just a few counts. The chain links TRBV29-1 to TRBJ2-7; no firm D call. V was shortened by 6 bases and J by 6 bases, with 18 bases between the two germline ends. The CDR3 contains 13 residues. Germline V lookup: CDR1 SQVTM, CDR2 ANQGSEA. The CDR3 region is CSVYPRKTGEQYF. The CDR3, as DNA: TGCAGCGTGTATCCCAGGAAAACGGGCGAGCAGTACTTC.

The chain links TRBV20-1 to TRBJ2-7; D may be TRBD1 or TRBD2 (6 bases each). The V and J ends lost 6 bases and 7 bases respectively, with 25 bases between them. CDR1 and CDR2 from the germline V gene are DFQATT and SNEGSKA (reference sequence). CDR3 length: 15 amino acids. The CDR3, as DNA: TGCAGTGCCGTTCCCCCACTCGGGGCGGGACATGAGCAGTACTTC. This gives the protein CSAVPPLGAGHEQYF.

The V call is TRBV7-9, the J call TRBJ2-7, with D perhaps TRBD1 or TRBD2 (5 bases each). The length of the CDR3 is 15 residues. Germline lookup yields CDR1 SEHNR and CDR2 FQNEAQ (reference sequence). The V end lost 5 bases, the J end lost 2 bases, and 16 bases lay between the germline ends. The CDR3 DNA sequence: TGTGCCAGCAGCCCTATAGCGACAGAGACCTACGAGCAGTACTTC. Amino acids: CASSPIATETYEQYF.

The sample holds a few counts of this clonotype. The CDR3 nucleotides are TGTGCCAGCAGCTTGGCCGGGGCAGGGAGGCGCGAGCAGTACTTC. The encoded protein is CASSLAGAGRREQYF. The chain employs TRBV5-6 and TRBJ2-5; a possible D gene is TRBD2 (6 bases). The end of the DNA fits TRBJ2-7 better, so the J call may be wrong. Germline V gene lookup returns CDR1 SGHDT and CDR2 YYEEEE. The CDR3 covers 15 residues.

This chain connects TRBV20-1 to TRBJ1-1; TRBD1 might be the D (5 bases). Germline V gives CDR1 DFQATT, CDR2 SNEGSKA (reference sequence). The CDR3 contains 14 residues. Trimming pared 3 bases from V and 0 bases from J, leaving 11 bases between. CDR3 residues: CSARAGGLNTEAFF. DNA for the CDR3: TGCAGTGCTAGGGCCGGGGGGTTGAACACTGAAGCTTTCTTT.

This sequence joins TRBV12-3 or TRBV12-4 and TRBJ1-2, with D maybe TRBD1 (5 bases). There are 14 residues in the CDR3. V lost 1 base, J lost 8 bases, and 14 bases lay in between. The CDR3 is CASSLVSGVGGYTF. The CDR3, as DNA: TGTGCCAGCAGTTTAGTTTCGGGGGTCGGCGGCTACACCTTC.

The chain joins TRBV20-1 to TRBJ2-5; D not certain. The last part of the DNA fits TRBJ2-7 better; the J call may be wrong. CDR3 length: 14 residues. Germline assignment: CDR1 DFQATT and CDR2 SNEGSKA (reference sequence). The CDR3 DNA follows: TGCAGTGCTAGAGAGCGACTCAGTCCCTACGAGCAGTACTTC. Translating it yields CSARERLSPYEQYF.

The chain joins TRBV28 to TRBJ1-3; D is unresolved. Germline V gene data show CDR1 as MDHEN and CDR2 as SYDVKM. Trimming took off 5 bases at V and 3 bases at J, with 17 bases between the two ends. The CDR3 runs to 16 residues. The CDR3 bases are TGTGCCAGCAGTCCCGAGGCAAGTCTTCTTGGAAACACCATATATTTT. Translation gives CASSPEASLLGNTIYF.